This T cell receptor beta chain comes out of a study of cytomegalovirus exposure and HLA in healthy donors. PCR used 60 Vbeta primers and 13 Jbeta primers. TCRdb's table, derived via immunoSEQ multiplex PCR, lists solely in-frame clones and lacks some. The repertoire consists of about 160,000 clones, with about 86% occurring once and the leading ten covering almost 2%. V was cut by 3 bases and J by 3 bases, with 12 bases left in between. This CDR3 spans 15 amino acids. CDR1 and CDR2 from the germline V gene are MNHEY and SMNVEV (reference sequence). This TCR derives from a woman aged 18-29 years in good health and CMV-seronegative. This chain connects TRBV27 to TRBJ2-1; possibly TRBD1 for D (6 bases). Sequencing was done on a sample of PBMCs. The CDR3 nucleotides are TGTGCCAGCAGTTTCACAGGGACCCACTACAATGAGCAGTTCTTC. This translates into CASSFTGTHYNEQFF.